These 21 T cell receptor beta chains originate from one sample sequenced in a study of blood T cell repertoires in COVID-19. Here immunoSEQ multiplex PCR was the method, and the copy in TCRdb shows in-frame clones only, minus some. The table has around 56,000 clones, about 84% seen once. The sequencing sample was made of peripheral blood. The receptor set was obtained from a man in his fifties or sixties with acute or convalescent COVID-19.

The CDR3 region is CASSFPQAYNSPLHF. Here the CDR3 DNA reads TGTGCCAGCAGTTTCCCGCAGGCGTATAATTCACCCCTCCACTTT. The rearrangement joins TRBV28 to TRBJ1-6; D not resolved. V lost 3 bases and J 4 bases, leaving 10 bases between the germline ends. The CDR3 covers 15 residues. Germline CDR1 is MDHEN and CDR2 is SYDVKM. The variable domain in full, with the rest retrieved from reference TRBV28 and TRBJ1-6, is DVKVTQSSRYLVKRTGEKVFLECVQDMDHENMFWYRQDPGLGLRLIYFSYDVKMKEKGDIPEGYSVSREKKERFSLILESASTNQTSMYLCASSFPQAYNSPLHFGNGTRLTVT.

This clone was found a few times. This chain connects TRBV5-5 to TRBJ2-3; TRBD1 is a possible D gene (5 bases). The V and J ends lost 2 bases and 6 bases respectively, with 10 bases between them. CDR3 length equals 13 residues. CDR1 SGHKS and CDR2 YYEKEE come from the germline V gene (reference sequence). Here the CDR3 reads CASSLGQADTQYF. CDR3 nucleotide sequence: TGTGCCAGCAGCTTAGGACAAGCGGATACGCAGTATTTT.

This clone was detected only a few times. The V gene is TRBV5-1, the J gene TRBJ2-7; possible D gene TRBD2, 7 bases. This CDR3 has 15 amino acids. The germline V and J ends were trimmed by 5 bases and 1 base, with 16 bases remaining between them. In germline, CDR1 is SGHRS, CDR2 YFSETQ. The DNA of the CDR3 is TGCGCCAGCAGGATCGCGGGGGCCAGTTCCTACGAGCAGTACTTC. Encoded protein: CASRIAGASSYEQYF.

The rearrangement joins TRBV19 to TRBJ1-4; weak D call: TRBD1 (5 bases). There are 15 residues in the CDR3. CDR1 and CDR2 from the germline V gene are LNHDA and SQIVND (reference sequence). Trimming left V 6 bases short and J 8 bases short, with 19 bases between. The CDR3 spells CASSPPSGRVEKLFF. The DNA of the CDR3 is TGTGCCAGTAGCCCTCCCTCAGGGCGTGTGGAAAAACTGTTTTTT.

This CDR3 reads CASSSDFRAGGTDTQYF. The DNA for the CDR3 is TGTGCCAGCTCATCGGACTTCCGAGCGGGGGGCACAGATACGCAGTATTTT. The chain is built from TRBV18 and TRBJ2-3; 8 nucleotides match TRBD2. Germline V gene lookup returns CDR1 KGHSH and CDR2 LQKENI. J gave up 1 base and V 5 bases, and 11 bases lay outside the gene matches. The CDR3 totals 17 residues. Variable domain in full (rest from reference TRBV18 and TRBJ2-3): NAGVMQNPRHLVRRRGQEARLRCSPMKGHSHVYWYRQLPEEGLKFMVYLQKENIIDESGMPKERFSAEFPKEGPSILRIQQVVRGDSAAYFCASSSDFRAGGTDTQYFGPGTRLTVL.

The rearrangement links TRBV6-5 to TRBJ1-1, with a weak D call TRBD1 (6 bases). CDR1 is MNHEY, CDR2 SVGAGI, per germline. The CDR3 extends over 14 amino acids. The ends were cut back, 8 bases at V and 7 bases at J, with 20 bases in the middle. Here the CDR3 reads CASHRTRGADEAFF. In DNA, the CDR3 is TGTGCCAGCCACCGTACCCGGGGGGCGGATGAAGCTTTCTTT.

The rearrangement links TRBV7-3 to TRBJ2-2, with D possibly being TRBD1 (5 bases). Germline values: CDR1 SGHTA, CDR2 FQGTGA. The CDR3 is 15 residues long. Trimming removed 2 bases at V and 4 bases at J, with 11 bases between. CDR3 sequence (DNA): TGTGCCAGCAGCTTATACGTCCAGGGCACCGGGGAGCTGTTTTTT. Amino acid sequence: CASSLYVQGTGELFF.

This sequence joins TRBV6-2 or TRBV6-3 and TRBJ1-1; TRBD1 agrees at 7 bases. CDR3 length: 13 residues. From germline, CDR1 is MNHEY and CDR2 SVGEGT. J gave up 9 bases and V 5 bases, and 9 bases lay outside the gene matches. The CDR3 loop reads CASSLIPGQKAFF. CDR3 sequence (DNA): TGTGCCAGCAGTCTCATACCGGGACAGAAAGCTTTCTTT.

The gene calls are TRBV6-5 and TRBJ1-4; 9 bases fit TRBD1. V shed 7 bases, J shed 6 bases, and the junction held 9 bases outside the gene matches. CDR1 is MNHEY and CDR2 is SVGAGI in the germline V gene. The CDR3 totals 15 residues. The CDR3 protein is CASTTTGTGHEKLFF. The CDR3, as DNA: TGTGCCAGCACCACCACCGGGACAGGGCATGAAAAACTGTTTTTT.

Only one count was recorded for this clone. The rearrangement joins TRBV7-3 to TRBJ1-1; 7 bases match TRBD1. The V gene's germline CDR1 is SGHTA and CDR2 FQGTGA. V was clipped by 8 bases and J by 8 bases; unmatched bases: 14. This CDR3 region has 14 residues. The CDR3 loop is CASARQGVISEAFF. The CDR3 DNA reads as TGTGCCAGCGCAAGACAGGGAGTGATTTCGGAAGCTTTCTTT.

The gene calls are TRBV5-6 and TRBJ2-7; perhaps TRBD1 as D (5 bases). The germline gives CDR1 SGHDT, CDR2 YYEEEE. The CDR3 length is 15 residues. Between the trimmed V and J ends, which lost 4 bases and 0 bases, there was a span of 14 bases. Here the CDR3 DNA reads TGTGCCAGCAGCCCTATGACAAGGGGCTCCTACGAGCAGTACTTC. Translating gives CASSPMTRGSYEQYF. The variable domain in full, completed from reference TRBV5-6 and TRBJ2-7, reads DAGVTQSPTHLIKTRGQQVTLRCSPKSGHDTVSWYQQALGQGPQFIFQYYEEEERQRGNFPDRFSGHQFPNYSSELNVNALLLGDSALYLCASSPMTRGSYEQYFGPGTRLTVT.

The chain combines TRBV5-6 with TRBJ2-7, with a possible D match to TRBD2 (5 bases). Germline loops: CDR1 SGHDT, CDR2 YYEEEE. The CDR3 length is 16 residues. Trimming cost V 2 bases and J 1 base, with 16 bases left between them. CDR3 sequence (DNA): TGTGCCAGCAGCTTACCCGGGAACACGATATCCTACGAGCAGTACTTC. Protein product: CASSLPGNTISYEQYF.

The chain uses TRBV6-5 and TRBJ2-5; 9 bases fit TRBD2. After removal of 6 bases from V and 3 bases from J, the junction contained 8 bases not matched to a gene. The CDR3 has 15 amino acids. Per the germline V gene, CDR1 is MNHEY and CDR2 is SVGAGI. The CDR3 sequence is CASSPSRLAEETQYF. DNA of the CDR3: TGTGCCAGCAGCCCCAGTCGACTAGCGGAAGAGACCCAGTACTTC.

The chain couples TRBV3-1 (or the pseudogene TRBV3-2) to TRBJ2-3; D may be TRBD2 (6 bases). In germline, CDR1 is LGHDT, CDR2 YNNKEL (reference sequence). The CDR3 is 16 amino acids. The V and J ends lost 4 bases and 9 bases respectively, with 23 bases between them. The CDR3 reads CASSPPRAGPFETQYF. The CDR3 region has the DNA TGTGCCAGCAGCCCCCCTCGAGCGGGCCCCTTTGAGACGCAGTATTTT.

The rearrangement links TRBV3-1 (or the pseudogene TRBV3-2) to TRBJ2-7; 8 nucleotides match TRBD1. The V gene end was trimmed by 2 bases and the J gene end by 4 bases; junction bases not matched to a gene: 1. Germline V lookup: CDR1 LGHDT, CDR2 YNNKEL (reference sequence). The CDR3 is 13 amino acids. The CDR3 reads CASSQRQGYEQYF. CDR3 in DNA: TGTGCCAGCAGCCAACGACAGGGGTACGAGCAGTACTTC.

J is TRBJ2-2 and V is TRBV5-1, with a tentative D call TRBD1 (6 bases). The CDR3 is 15 residues long. V lost 4 bases, J lost 6 bases, and 16 bases lay in between. CDR1 and CDR2 (germline): SGHRS, YFSETQ. The CDR3 nucleotides read TGCGCCAGCAGCCTACGGACAGTCGGGGCCGGGGAGCTGTTTTTT. This sequence encodes CASSLRTVGAGELFF.

This sequence joins TRBV3-1 (or the pseudogene TRBV3-2) and TRBJ1-2, with TRBD1 matching 7 bases. Trimming cost V 4 bases and J 5 bases; bases outside gene matches: 7. This CDR3 is 14 amino acids long. Germline V lookup: CDR1 LGHDT, CDR2 YNNKEL (reference sequence). CDR3: CASSPWDSSYGYTF. CDR3 nucleotide sequence: TGTGCCAGCAGCCCTTGGGACAGTTCTTATGGCTACACCTTC.

This rearrangement joins TRBV7-2 to TRBJ2-7, with 8 bases lining up with TRBD1. The CDR3 runs 14 residues. The germline V gene has CDR1 SGHTA and CDR2 FQGNSA. Trimming took 2 bases from V and 2 from J; bases not matched to a gene: 2. In DNA form, the CDR3 reads TGTGCCAGCAGCTTACAGGGACAGGCCTACGAGCAGTACTTC. Translated, it gives CASSLQGQAYEQYF.

As for this clone: Other nucleotide sequences in the sample specify the same CDR3. The genes are TRBV6-5 and TRBJ1-1, with D possibly matching TRBD1 (6 bases). The V and J ends lost 5 bases and 8 bases respectively, with 9 bases between them. Germline values: CDR1 MNHEY, CDR2 SVGAGI. The CDR3 has 11 amino acids. CDR3 amino acids: CASSKTGEAFF. The CDR3 coding sequence is TGTGCCAGCAGTAAAACAGGGGAAGCTTTCTTT.

The chain links TRBV6-4 to TRBJ1-5; TRBD1 agrees at 8 bases. V was pared by 7 bases and J by 2 bases, with 7 bases of the junction left unmatched. Germline V lookup: CDR1 MRHNA, CDR2 SNTAGT. CDR3 length: 15 residues. The CDR3 spells CASTQGAQGNQPQHF. CDR3 nucleotides: TGTGCCAGCACCCAGGGGGCGCAGGGCAATCAGCCCCAGCATTTT.

The rearrangement links TRBV9 to TRBJ2-7; 9 bases are shared with TRBD2. The CDR3 is 16 residues long. J was trimmed by 4 bases and V by 4 bases; bases with no gene match: 12. The germline CDR1 and CDR2 sequences are SGDLS and YYNGEE. The CDR3 DNA sequence: TGTGCCAGCAGCCCTCGATCTAGCGGGGAGTTATACGAGCAGTACTTC. This sequence encodes CASSPRSSGELYEQYF.